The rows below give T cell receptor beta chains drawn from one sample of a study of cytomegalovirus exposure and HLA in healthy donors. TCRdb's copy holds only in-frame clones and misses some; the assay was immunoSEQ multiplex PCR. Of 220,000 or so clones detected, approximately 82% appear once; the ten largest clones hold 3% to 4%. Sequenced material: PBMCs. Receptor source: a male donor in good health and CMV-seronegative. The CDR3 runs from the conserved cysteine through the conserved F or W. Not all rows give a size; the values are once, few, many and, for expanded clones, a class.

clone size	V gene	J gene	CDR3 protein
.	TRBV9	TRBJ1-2	CASSVAPDYGYTF
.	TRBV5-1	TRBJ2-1	CASSLVPGLIYNEQFF
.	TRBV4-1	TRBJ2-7	CASSQDGVAGAKYEQYF
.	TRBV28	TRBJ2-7	CASSLRGYEQYF
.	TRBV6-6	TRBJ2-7	CASSRLDRAEQYF
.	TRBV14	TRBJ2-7	CASSQVARAYEQYF
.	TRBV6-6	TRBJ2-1	CASSDRTGSHDEQFF
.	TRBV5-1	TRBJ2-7	CASNLAGDNEQYF
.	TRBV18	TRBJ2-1	CASSPGLAGGNEQFF
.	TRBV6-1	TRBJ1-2	CASSEVYSNYGYTF
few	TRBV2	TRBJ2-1	CASSAAGTSDEQFF
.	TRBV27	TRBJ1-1	CASSLGGQGAEAFF
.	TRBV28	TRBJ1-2	CASSPAGRGHGYTF
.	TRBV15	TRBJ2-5	CAAGPRGLETQYF
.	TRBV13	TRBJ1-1	CASSAVTGGITEAFF
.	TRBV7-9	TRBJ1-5	CASSLAGRIQPQHF
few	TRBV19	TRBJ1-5	CATIRPGMNQPQHF
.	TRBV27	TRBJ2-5	CASSPWGGETQYF
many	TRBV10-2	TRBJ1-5	CASRKGQGNQPQHF
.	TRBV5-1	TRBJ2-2	CASTRLGGQANTGELFF
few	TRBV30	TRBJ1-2	CAWRTGGLYGYTF
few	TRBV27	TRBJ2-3	CASNRGIRTDTQYF
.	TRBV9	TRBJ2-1	CASSVEAGDSYNEQFF
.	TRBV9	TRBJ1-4	CASSAWGATNEKLFF
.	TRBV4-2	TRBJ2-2	CASSLRGTSGPGELFF
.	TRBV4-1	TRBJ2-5	CASSQGGLAQLVPGVYF
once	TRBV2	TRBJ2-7	CASSEPLPREQYF
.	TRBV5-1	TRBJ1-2	CASSLADSGGAGYTF
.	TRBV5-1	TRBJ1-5	CASSYGQGGQPQHF
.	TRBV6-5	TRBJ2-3	CASSDSQGADTQYF
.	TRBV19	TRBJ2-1	CAVGGLAGGPGEQFF
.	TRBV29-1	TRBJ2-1	CSAVIREQFF
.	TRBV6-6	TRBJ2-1	CASSIGTSGTNEQFF
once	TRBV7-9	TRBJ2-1	CASSVGLAGGGLGNEQFF
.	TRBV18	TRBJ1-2	CASSRGQSYGYTF
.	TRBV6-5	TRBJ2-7	CASGPSGSPSEQYF
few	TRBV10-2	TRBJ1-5	CASKQGAGGNQPQHF
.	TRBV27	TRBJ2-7	CASSRLAGSEQYF